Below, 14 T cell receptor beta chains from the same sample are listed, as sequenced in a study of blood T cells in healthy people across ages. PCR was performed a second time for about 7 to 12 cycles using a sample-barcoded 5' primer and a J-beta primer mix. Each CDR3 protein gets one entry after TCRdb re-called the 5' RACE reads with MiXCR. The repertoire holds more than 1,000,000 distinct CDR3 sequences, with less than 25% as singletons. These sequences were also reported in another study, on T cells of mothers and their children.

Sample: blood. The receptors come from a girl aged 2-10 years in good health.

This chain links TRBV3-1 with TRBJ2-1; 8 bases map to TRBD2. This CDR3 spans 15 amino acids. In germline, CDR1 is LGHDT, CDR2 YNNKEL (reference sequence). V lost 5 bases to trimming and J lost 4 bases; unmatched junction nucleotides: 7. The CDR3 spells CASSFLSGGYNEQFF. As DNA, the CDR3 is TGTGCCAGCAGCTTTCTCAGCGGGGGTTACAATGAGCAGTTCTTC.

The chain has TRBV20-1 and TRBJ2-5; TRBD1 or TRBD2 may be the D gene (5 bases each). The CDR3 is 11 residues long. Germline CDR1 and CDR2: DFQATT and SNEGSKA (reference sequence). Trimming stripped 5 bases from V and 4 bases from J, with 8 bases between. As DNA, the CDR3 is TGCAGTGCTCATGGGGGAGAGACCCAGTACTTC. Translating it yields CSAHGGETQYF.

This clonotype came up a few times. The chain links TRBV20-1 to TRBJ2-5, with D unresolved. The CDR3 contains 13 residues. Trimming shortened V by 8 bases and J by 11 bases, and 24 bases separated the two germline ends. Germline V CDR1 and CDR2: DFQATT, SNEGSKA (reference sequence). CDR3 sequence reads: CSPSNRAQSQQYF. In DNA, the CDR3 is TGCAGTCCCTCAAACCGGGCCCAAAGCCAGCAGTACTTC.

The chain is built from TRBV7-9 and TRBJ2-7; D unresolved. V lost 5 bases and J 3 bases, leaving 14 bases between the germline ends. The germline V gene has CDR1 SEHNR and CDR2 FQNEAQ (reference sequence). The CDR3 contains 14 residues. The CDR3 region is CASSLSSPNYEQYF. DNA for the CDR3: TGTGCCAGCAGCCTCTCCTCCCCGAACTACGAGCAGTACTTC.

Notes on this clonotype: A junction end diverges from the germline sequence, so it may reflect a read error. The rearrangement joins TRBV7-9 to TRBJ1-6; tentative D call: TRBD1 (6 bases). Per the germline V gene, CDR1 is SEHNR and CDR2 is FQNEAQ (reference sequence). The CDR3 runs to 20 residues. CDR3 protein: CASSLAARPDLPTGRQNMAF. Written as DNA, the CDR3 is TGTGCCAGCAGCTTAGCGGCAAGACCGGATCTTCCGACAGGAAGACAGAATATGGCTTTT.

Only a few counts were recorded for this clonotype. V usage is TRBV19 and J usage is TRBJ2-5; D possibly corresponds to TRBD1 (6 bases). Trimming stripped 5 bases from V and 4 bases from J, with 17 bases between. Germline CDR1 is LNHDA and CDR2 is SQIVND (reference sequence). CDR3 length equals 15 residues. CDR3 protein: CASSRVRDILETQYF. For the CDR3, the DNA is TGTGCCAGTAGTCGAGTTCGGGACATTTTAGAGACCCAGTACTTC.

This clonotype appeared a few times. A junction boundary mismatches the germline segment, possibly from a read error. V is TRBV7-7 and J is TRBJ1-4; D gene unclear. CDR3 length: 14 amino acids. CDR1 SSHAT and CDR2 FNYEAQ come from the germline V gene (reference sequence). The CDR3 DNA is TGTGCTAGCAGCCCCTTAAGGGAGTCCGAAAAACTGTTTTTT. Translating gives CASSPLRESEKLFF. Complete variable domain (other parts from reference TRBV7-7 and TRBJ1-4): GAGVSQSPRYKVTKRGQDVTLRCDPISSHATLYWYQQALGQGPEFLTYFNYEAQPDKSGLPSDRFSAERPEGSISTLTIQRTEQRDSAMYRCASSPLRESEKLFFGSGTQLSVL.

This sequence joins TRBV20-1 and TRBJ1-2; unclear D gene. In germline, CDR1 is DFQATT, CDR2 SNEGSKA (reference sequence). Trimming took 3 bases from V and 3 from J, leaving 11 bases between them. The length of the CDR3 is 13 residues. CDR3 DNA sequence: TGCAGTGCTAGCTCCTTACCGGACTATGGCTACACCTTC. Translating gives CSASSLPDYGYTF.

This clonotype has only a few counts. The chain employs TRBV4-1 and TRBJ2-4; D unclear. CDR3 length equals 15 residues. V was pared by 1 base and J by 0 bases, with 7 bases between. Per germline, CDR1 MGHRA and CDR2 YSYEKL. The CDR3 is CASSQGVVAKNIQYF. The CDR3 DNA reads TGCGCCAGCAGCCAAGGCGTGGTAGCCAAAAACATTCAGTACTTC.

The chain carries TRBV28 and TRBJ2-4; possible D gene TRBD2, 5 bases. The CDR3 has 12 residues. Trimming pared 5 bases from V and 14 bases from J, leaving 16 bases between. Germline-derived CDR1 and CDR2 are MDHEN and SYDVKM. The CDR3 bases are TGTGCCAGCAGTGACCCGGGGAATAGAGAGTACTTC. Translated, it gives CASSDPGNREYF.

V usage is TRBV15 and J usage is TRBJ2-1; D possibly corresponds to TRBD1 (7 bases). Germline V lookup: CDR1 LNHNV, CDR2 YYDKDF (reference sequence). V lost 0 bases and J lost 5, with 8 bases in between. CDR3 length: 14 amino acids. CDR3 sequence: CATSRDRGDNEQFF. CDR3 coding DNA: TGTGCCACCAGCAGAGACAGGGGGGACAATGAGCAGTTCTTC.

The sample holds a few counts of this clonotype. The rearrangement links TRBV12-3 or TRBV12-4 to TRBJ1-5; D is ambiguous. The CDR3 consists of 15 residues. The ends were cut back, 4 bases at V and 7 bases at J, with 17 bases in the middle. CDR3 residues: CASSSSNVNGQPQHF. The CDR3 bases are TGTGCCAGCAGTTCCTCGAATGTGAACGGACAGCCCCAGCATTTT.

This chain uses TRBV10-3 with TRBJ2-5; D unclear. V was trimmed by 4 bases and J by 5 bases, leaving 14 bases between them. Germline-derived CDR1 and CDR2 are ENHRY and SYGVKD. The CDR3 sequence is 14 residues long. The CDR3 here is CAISGKPHGETQYF. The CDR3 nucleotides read TGTGCCATCAGTGGGAAGCCTCACGGGGAGACCCAGTACTTC.

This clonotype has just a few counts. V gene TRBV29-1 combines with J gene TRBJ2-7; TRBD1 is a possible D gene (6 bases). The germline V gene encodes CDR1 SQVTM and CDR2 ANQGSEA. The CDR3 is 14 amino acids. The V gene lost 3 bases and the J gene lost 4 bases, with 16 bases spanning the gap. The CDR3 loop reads CSVEWDTRGYEQYF. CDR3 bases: TGCAGCGTTGAGTGGGACACCAGAGGTTACGAGCAGTACTTC.